This T cell receptor beta chain came from a study of immune heterogeneity within non-small cell lung tumors. Study in general: It was found that the tumors were several squamous cell carcinomas, over nine non-squamous carcinomas and 1 not otherwise specified.

This clonotype showed up just a few times. Its antigen is undetermined. The template for each sample was 550 to 700 ng of genomic DNA, which had been extracted from bulk tumor tissue. During surgery, several far-apart biopsies were obtained from every primary tumor. Undergoing curative surgery were patients whose non-small cell lung cancer was untreated and newly diagnosed. Donation came from patients with newly diagnosed non-small cell lung cancer who were having surgery with curative intent. Study conclusions and caveats: Site-unique high-frequency clones occurred alongside identical dominant CDR3 beta clonotypes that recurred across tumor sites within a patient. Local T-cell clonality tracked local tumor mutational burden; the correlation was moderate but significant (R around 0.31).

Germline lookup yields CDR1 GTSNPN and CDR2 SVGIG (reference sequence). V was pared by 2 bases and J by 3 bases, with 11 bases between. The CDR3 runs to 14 residues. A multiplex PCR containing 32 V primers and 13 J primers was used to amplify TCR beta CDR3. MiXCR, applied by TCRdb to the multiplex PCR reads, yields one record per CDR3 protein. The data contain 9,500 to 13,000 distinct CDR3 sequences, 25% to 35% of them singletons. This clonotype was obtained from a woman aged 45-65 years with non-small cell lung cancer. This chain joins TRBV30 and TRBJ2-1; tentatively, D is TRBD1 (6 bases). The sample taken for sequencing was lung tumor tissue. The DNA for the CDR3 is TGTGCCTGGAGTCACAGGGCGGGCTACAATGAGCAGTTCTTC. Protein product: CAWSHRAGYNEQFF.